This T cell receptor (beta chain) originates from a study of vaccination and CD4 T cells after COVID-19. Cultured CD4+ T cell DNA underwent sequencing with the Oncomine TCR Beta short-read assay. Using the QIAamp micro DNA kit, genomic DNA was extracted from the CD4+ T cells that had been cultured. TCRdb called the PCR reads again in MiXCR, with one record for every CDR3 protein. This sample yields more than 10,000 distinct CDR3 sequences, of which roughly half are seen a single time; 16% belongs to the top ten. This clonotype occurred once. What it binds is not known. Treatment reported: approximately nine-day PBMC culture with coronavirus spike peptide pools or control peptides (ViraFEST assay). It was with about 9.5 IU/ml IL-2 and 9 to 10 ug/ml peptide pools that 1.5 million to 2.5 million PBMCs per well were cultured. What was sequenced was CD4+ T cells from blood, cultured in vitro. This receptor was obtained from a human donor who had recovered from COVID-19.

CDR3 sequence: CASNEAPGNTIYF. The CDR3 nucleotides read TGTGCCAGCAATGAGGCCCCCGGGAACACCATATATTTT. This chain uses TRBV28 with TRBJ1-3, with unresolved D. Germline loops: CDR1 MDHEN, CDR2 SYDVKM. V was clipped by 7 bases and J by 7 bases, with 14 bases between them. The CDR3 is made up of 13 amino acids.